This T cell receptor beta chain was profiled in a study of shared T cell receptors in the human thymus. The table came from immunoSEQ multiplex PCR; TCRdb's copy has only in-frame clones and leaves some out. Among about 380,000 clones, approximately 95% were seen once, and the ten largest hold approximately 0.02%. The ends lost 5 bases at V and 0 bases at J; junction bases unmatched: 5. The CDR3 is 15 residues long. Germline CDR1 SGHKS, CDR2 YYEKEE (reference sequence). The sequence was obtained from a human donor. The sequencing input was thymocytes. This chain joins TRBV5-5 and TRBJ2-1, with 7 bases identical to TRBD1. The CDR3 nucleotides are TGTGCCAGCAGGACTGGGACAGACTCCTACAATGAGCAGTTCTTC. Amino acids: CASRTGTDSYNEQFF. Looking up the rest from reference TRBV5-5 and TRBJ2-1 gives the full variable domain: DAGVTQSPTHLIKTRGQQVTLRCSPISGHKSVSWYQQVLGQGPQFIFQYYEKEERGRGNFPDRFSARQFPNYSSELNVNALLLGDSALYLCASRTGTDSYNEQFFGPGTRLTVL.